These 10 T cell receptor beta chains were all obtained from the same sample, sequenced in a study of T cells in Graves' hyperthyroidism and ophthalmopathy. The TCR beta CDR3 regions underwent amplification using RNA transcripts as the source. The primer set for the first-round RT-PCR of the TCR CDR3 was HTBI. TCRdb re-called the multiplex PCR reads through MiXCR, storing one row per CDR3 protein. Among roughly 350,000 distinct CDR3 sequences, about 13% were seen once, and the ten largest hold 34%. The sample consisted of blood. These receptor sequences come from a woman between 40 and 50 years old with Graves' ophthalmopathy.

There are many counts of this clonotype. The chain recombines TRBV12-5 with TRBJ2-3; D is possibly TRBD2 (6 bases). CDR3 size: 17 residues. CDR1 and CDR2 from the germline V gene are LGHNT and FRNRAP. V gave up 0 bases and J gave up 3 bases, with 16 bases separating them. The CDR3 DNA sequence: TGTGCTAGTGGTTTGGTAGGCCCGCGCGGGGTAACAGATACGCAGTATTTT. Translating it yields CASGLVGPRGVTDTQYF. The whole variable domain, filled in from reference TRBV12-5 and TRBJ2-3, reads DARVTQTPRHKVTEMGQEVTMRCQPILGHNTVFWYRQTMMQGLELLAYFRNRAPLDDSGMPKDRFSAEMPDATLATLKIQPSEPRDSAVYFCASGLVGPRGVTDTQYFGPGTRLTVL.

There are many counts of this clonotype. V is TRBV20-1 and J is TRBJ2-5; D is uncertain. The germline V gene encodes CDR1 DFQATT and CDR2 SNEGSKA (reference sequence). This CDR3 region has 12 residues. Between the trimmed V and J ends, which lost 3 bases and 5 bases, there was a span of 10 bases. The CDR3 loop reads CSARVSRETQYF. The CDR3 DNA reads TGCAGTGCTAGGGTTAGTCGGGAGACCCAGTACTTC.

This clonotype was observed many times. The rearrangement uses TRBV5-1 and TRBJ1-2, with 8 bases fitting TRBD1. Unmatched junction bases numbered 13, after V lost 7 bases and J lost 8 bases. Germline-derived CDR1 and CDR2 are SGHRS and YFSETQ. This CDR3 is 14 amino acids long. The CDR3 protein is CASRHGGQGDGYTF. CDR3 nucleotide sequence: TGCGCCAGCCGACATGGAGGACAGGGCGACGGCTACACCTTC.

This clonotype was observed at least ten times. The chain carries TRBV6-1 and TRBJ1-6; TRBD1 is a possible D gene (5 bases). Trimming took off 5 bases at V and 7 bases at J, with 18 bases between the two ends. CDR1 and CDR2 from the germline V gene are MNHNS and SASEGT. The CDR3 has 16 residues. The CDR3 loop is CASSPQRGGENSPLHF. The DNA of the CDR3 is TGTGCCAGCAGTCCCCAAAGGGGTGGGGAGAATTCACCCCTCCACTTT.

The CDR3 sequence: CTHKNTEAFF. CDR3 DNA sequence: TGCACCCACAAGAACACTGAAGCTTTCTTT. The rearrangement uses TRBV20-1 and TRBJ1-1; no clear D gene. This CDR3 is built from 10 residues. The V gene's germline CDR1 is DFQATT and CDR2 SNEGSKA (reference sequence).

This clonotype came up many times. The rearrangement uses TRBV7-2 and TRBJ1-1; 7 positions match TRBD1. This CDR3 comprises 14 residues. Germline values: CDR1 SGHTA, CDR2 FQGNSA. Unmatched junction bases numbered 9, after V lost 4 bases and J lost 7 bases. The CDR3 DNA sequence: TGTGCCAGCAGCTCCCAAACAGGGGTGGGTGAAGCTTTCTTT. As protein: CASSSQTGVGEAFF.

The sample holds many counts of this clonotype. V and J are TRBV20-1 and TRBJ2-7, with TRBD1 as a possible D gene (5 bases). Germline CDR1 and CDR2: DFQATT and SNEGSKA (reference sequence). Between the trimmed V and J ends, which lost 7 bases and 6 bases, there was a span of 16 bases. This CDR3 spans 12 amino acids. CDR3 sequence (DNA): TGCAGTGGCGGTCGGCAGGGTGCCGAGCAGTACTTC. The encoded protein is CSGGRQGAEQYF.

This clonotype was seen many times. The V and J genes are TRBV7-2 and TRBJ1-2; possibly TRBD1 for D (6 bases). Germline V gene sequence: CDR1 SGHTA, CDR2 FQGNSA. This CDR3 comprises 16 residues. Trimming cost V 1 base and J 8 bases, with 20 bases left between them. The CDR3 sequence: CASSLVAGGLSLGYTF. In DNA, the CDR3 is TGTGCCAGCAGCTTAGTAGCCGGGGGGCTTTCGTTGGGCTACACCTTC.

This clonotype was seen more than once but under ten times. The chain uses TRBV20-1 and TRBJ1-1; D is perhaps TRBD1 (6 bases). V was cut by 0 bases and J by 4 bases, with 15 bases left in between. The germline gives CDR1 DFQATT, CDR2 SNEGSKA (reference sequence). The CDR3 consists of 15 residues. In DNA form, the CDR3 reads TGCAGTGCTAGAGAGATGGGGGGCGTGGGCACTGAAGCTTTCTTT. Its protein is CSAREMGGVGTEAFF.

The V call is TRBV28, the J call TRBJ1-4; weak D call: TRBD1 (6 bases). The CDR3 runs 13 residues. Trimming left V 6 bases short and J 6 bases short, with 11 bases between. The germline V gene encodes CDR1 MDHEN and CDR2 SYDVKM. The CDR3 here is CASRRTVYEKLFF. In DNA, the CDR3 is TGTGCCAGCAGAAGGACAGTGTATGAAAAACTGTTTTTT.